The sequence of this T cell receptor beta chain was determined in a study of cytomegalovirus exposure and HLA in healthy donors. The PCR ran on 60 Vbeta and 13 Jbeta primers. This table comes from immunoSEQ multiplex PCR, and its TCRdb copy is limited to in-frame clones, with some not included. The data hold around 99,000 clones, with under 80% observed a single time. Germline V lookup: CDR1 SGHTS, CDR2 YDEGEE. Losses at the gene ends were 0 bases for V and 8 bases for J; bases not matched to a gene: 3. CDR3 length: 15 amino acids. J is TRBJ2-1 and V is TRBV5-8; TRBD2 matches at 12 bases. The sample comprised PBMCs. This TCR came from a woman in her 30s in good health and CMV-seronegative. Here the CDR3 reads CASSLGLAGADEQFF. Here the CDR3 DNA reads TGTGCCAGCAGCTTGGGACTAGCGGGAGCGGATGAGCAGTTCTTC.